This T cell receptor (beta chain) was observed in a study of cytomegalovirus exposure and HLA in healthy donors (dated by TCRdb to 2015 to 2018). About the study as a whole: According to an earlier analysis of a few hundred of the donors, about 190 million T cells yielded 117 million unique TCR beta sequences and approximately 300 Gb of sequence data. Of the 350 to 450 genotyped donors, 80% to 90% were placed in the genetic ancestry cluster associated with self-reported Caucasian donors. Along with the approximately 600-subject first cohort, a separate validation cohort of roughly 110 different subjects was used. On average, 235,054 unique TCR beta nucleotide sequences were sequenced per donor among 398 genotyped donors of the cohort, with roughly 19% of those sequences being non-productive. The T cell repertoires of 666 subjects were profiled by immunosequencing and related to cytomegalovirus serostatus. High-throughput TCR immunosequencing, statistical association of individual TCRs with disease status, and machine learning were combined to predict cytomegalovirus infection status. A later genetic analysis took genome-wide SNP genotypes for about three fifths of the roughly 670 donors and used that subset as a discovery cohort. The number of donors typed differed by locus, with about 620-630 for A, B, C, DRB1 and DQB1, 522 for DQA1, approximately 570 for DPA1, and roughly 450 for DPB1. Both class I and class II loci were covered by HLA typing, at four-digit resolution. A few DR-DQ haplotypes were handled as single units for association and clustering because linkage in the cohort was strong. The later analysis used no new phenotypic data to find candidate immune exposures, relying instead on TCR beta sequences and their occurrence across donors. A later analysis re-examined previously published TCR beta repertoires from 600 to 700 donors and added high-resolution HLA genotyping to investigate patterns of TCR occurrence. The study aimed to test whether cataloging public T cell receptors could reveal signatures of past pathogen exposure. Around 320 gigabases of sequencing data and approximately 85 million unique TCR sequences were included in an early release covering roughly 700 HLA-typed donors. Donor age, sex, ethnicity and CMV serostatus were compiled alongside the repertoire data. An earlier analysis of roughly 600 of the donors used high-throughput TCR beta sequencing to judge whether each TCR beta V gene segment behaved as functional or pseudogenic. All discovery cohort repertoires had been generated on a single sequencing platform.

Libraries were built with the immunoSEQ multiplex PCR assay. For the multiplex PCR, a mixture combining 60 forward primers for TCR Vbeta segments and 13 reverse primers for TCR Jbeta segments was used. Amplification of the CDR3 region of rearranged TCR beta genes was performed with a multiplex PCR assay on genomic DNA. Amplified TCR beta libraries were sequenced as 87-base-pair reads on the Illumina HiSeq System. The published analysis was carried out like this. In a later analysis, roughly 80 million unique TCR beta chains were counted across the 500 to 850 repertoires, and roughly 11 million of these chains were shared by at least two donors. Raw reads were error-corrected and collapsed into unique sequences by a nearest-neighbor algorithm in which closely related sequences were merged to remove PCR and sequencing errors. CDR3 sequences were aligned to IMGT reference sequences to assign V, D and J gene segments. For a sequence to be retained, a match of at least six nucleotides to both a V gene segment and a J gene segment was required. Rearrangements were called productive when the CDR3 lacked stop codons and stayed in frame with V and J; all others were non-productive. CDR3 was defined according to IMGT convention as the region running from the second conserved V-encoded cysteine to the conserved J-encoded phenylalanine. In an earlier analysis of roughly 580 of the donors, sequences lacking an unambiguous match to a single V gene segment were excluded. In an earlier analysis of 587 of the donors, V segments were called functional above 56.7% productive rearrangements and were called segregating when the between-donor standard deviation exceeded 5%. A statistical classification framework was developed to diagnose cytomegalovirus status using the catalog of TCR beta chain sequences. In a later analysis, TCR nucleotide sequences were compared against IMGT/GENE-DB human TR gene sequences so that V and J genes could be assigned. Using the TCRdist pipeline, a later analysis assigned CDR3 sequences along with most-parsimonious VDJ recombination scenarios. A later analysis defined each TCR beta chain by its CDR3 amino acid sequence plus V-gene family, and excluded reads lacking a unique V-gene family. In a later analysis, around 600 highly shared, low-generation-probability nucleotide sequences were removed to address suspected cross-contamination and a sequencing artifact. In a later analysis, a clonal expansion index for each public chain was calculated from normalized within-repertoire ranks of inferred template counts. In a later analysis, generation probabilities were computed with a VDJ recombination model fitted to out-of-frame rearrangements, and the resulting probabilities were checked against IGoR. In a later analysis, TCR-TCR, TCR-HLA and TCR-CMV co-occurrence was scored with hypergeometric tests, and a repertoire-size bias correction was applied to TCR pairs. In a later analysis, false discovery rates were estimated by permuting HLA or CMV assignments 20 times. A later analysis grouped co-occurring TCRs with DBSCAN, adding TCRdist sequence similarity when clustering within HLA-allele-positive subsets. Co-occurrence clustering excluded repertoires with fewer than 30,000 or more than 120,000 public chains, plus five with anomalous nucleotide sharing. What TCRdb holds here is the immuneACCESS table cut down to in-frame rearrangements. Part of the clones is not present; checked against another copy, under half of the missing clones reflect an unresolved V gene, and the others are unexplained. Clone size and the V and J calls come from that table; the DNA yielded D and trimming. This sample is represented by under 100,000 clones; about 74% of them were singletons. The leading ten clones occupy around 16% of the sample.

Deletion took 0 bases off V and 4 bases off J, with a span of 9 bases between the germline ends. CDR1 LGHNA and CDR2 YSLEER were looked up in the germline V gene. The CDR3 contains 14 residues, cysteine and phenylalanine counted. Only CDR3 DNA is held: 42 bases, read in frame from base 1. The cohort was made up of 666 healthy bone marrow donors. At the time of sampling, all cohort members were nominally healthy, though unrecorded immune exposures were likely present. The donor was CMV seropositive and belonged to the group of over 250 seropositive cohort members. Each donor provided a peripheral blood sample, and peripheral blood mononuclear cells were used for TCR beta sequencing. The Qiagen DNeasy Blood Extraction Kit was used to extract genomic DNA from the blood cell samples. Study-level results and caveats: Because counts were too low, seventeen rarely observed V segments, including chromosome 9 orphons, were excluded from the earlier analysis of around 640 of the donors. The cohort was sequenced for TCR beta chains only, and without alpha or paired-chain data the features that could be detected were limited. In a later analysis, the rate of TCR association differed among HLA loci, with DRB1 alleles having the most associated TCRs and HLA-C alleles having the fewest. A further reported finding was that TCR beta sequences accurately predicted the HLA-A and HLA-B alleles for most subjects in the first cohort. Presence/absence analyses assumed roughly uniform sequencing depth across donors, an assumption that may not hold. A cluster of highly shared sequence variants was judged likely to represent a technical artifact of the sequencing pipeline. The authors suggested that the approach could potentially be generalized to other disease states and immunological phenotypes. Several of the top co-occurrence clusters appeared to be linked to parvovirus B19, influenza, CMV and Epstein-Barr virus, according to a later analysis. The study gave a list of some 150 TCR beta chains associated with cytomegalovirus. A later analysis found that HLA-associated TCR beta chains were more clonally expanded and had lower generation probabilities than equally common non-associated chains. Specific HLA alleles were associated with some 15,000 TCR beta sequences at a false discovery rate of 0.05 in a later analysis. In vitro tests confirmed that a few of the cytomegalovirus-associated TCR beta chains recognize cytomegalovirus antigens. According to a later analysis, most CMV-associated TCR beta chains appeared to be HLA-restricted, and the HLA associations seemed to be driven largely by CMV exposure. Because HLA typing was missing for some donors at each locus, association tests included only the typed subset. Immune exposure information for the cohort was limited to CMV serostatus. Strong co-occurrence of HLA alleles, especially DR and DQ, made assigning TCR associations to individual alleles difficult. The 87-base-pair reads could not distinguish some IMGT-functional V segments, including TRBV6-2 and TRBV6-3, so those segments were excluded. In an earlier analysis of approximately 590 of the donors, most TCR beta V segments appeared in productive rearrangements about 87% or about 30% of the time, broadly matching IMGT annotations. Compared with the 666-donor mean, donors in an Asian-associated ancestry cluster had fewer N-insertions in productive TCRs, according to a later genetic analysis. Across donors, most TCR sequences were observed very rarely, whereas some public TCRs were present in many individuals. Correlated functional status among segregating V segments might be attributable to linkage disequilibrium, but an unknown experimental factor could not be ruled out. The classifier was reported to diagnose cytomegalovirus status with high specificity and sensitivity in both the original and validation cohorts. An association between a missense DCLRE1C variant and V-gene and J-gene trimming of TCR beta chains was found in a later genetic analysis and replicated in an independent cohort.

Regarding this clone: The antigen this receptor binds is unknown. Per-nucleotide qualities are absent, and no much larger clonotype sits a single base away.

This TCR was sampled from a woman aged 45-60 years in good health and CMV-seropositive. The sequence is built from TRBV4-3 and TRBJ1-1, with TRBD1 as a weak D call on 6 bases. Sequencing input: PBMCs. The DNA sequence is TGCGCCAGCAGCCAAGACAGGGGAAGCACTGAAGCTTTCTTT. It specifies CASSQDRGSTEAFF.